These 29 T cell receptor beta chains share one sample of origin, sequenced in a study of blood T cell repertoires in COVID-19. Sequencing was performed with immunoSEQ multiplex PCR; in TCRdb, only in-frame clones are kept and a portion is missing. The profile shows 100,000 to 150,000 clones, about 84% of them singletons. Sequenced input: peripheral blood. These receptors were obtained from a human donor in a cohort sampled during active COVID-19.

As to this clone: The junction shows a germline mismatch at one end, possibly a read error. The rearrangement joins TRBV6-2 or TRBV6-3 to TRBJ2-1, with 9 positions matching TRBD2. The CDR3 is 15 amino acids. Germline V lookup: CDR1 MNHEY, CDR2 SVGEGT. CDR3 coding DNA: TGTGCCAGCAGTTACGCGGGACTAGCCTACGATGAGCAGTTCTTC. It is translated as CASSYAGLAYDEQFF.

This clone was picked up a small number of times. The chain is built from TRBV7-9 and TRBJ2-7; no clear D gene. This CDR3 is 12 amino acids long. Germline V CDR1 and CDR2: SEHNR, FQNEAQ (reference sequence). The V end was cut by 5 bases, the J end by 3 bases, with 8 bases between. The CDR3 here is CASSRNSYEQYF. In nucleotides, the CDR3 is TGTGCCAGCAGCCGTAACAGCTACGAGCAGTACTTC.

This rearrangement joins TRBV19 to TRBJ2-7, with 14 bases that match TRBD2. J was trimmed by 6 bases and V by 5 bases; bases with no gene match: 6. This CDR3 contains 15 residues. The germline CDR1 and CDR2 sequences are LNHDA and SQIVND (reference sequence). The CDR3 loop reads CASSFGTSGRGEQYF. The DNA for the CDR3 is TGTGCCAGTAGTTTCGGGACTAGCGGGAGAGGCGAGCAGTACTTC.

The J gene is TRBJ2-3, the V gene TRBV6-5; D not certain. Trimming took off 6 bases at V and 0 bases at J, with 10 bases between the two ends. The CDR3 sequence is 14 residues long. CDR1 is MNHEY and CDR2 is SVGAGI in the germline V gene. This CDR3 is CASSLDWSTDTQYF. The CDR3 DNA reads as TGTGCCAGCAGCCTCGACTGGAGCACAGATACGCAGTATTTT.

The V and J genes are TRBV2 and TRBJ2-1, with 7 bases that match TRBD2. J was trimmed by 6 bases and V by 6 bases; bases with no gene match: 5. Germline V gives CDR1 SNHLY, CDR2 FYNNEI. This CDR3 spans 13 amino acids. The CDR3, as DNA: TGTGCCAGCAGGCCGGGAGGAGGCAATGAGCAGTTCTTC. This gives the protein CASRPGGGNEQFF.

The chain links TRBV4-1 to TRBJ2-2, with TRBD1 as a possible D gene (5 bases). V shed 4 bases and J shed 0 bases, with 15 bases lying between them. The CDR3 length is 17 residues. Germline V gene sequence: CDR1 MGHRA, CDR2 YSYEKL. Here the CDR3 DNA reads TGCGCCAGCAGCCGGGGCTGGCTGTCCTCGAACACCGGGGAGCTGTTTTTT. Translated, it gives CASSRGWLSSNTGELFF.

The J gene is TRBJ2-1, the V gene TRBV6-5; 7 bases match TRBD1. Germline-derived CDR1 and CDR2 are MNHEY and SVGAGI. V was clipped by 4 bases and J by 2 bases; unmatched bases: 8. The CDR3 spans 16 residues. The CDR3 DNA follows: TGTGCCAGCAGTTCCCGGGACAGCCGAACCTACAATGAGCAGTTCTTC. Residues: CASSSRDSRTYNEQFF.

The V and J genes are TRBV4-1 and TRBJ2-1; 8 nucleotides line up with TRBD2. CDR3 length equals 16 residues. Per germline, CDR1 MGHRA and CDR2 YSYEKL. V was pared by 1 base and J by 7 bases, with 9 bases of the junction left unmatched. This CDR3 is CASSQGGAGVRNEQFF. Written as DNA, the CDR3 is TGCGCCAGCAGCCAAGGTGGAGCGGGAGTCAGGAATGAGCAGTTCTTC.

V is TRBV19 and J is TRBJ2-1; 8 nucleotides align to TRBD2. This CDR3 is 14 amino acids long. Germline assignment: CDR1 LNHDA and CDR2 SQIVND (reference sequence). Germline trimming cut 10 bases from V and 0 bases from J; bases unmatched to any gene: 5. CDR3 in amino acids: CATALADSYNEQFF. DNA for the CDR3: TGTGCCACCGCACTAGCGGACTCCTACAATGAGCAGTTCTTC.

This chain uses TRBV6-2 or TRBV6-3 with TRBJ1-5, with a weak D call TRBD1 (5 bases). CDR1 is MNHEY, CDR2 SVGEGT, per germline. There are 16 residues in the CDR3. Deletions cut 5 bases from V and 2 bases from J, with 16 bases between. CDR3 region: CASSPGGGYGNQPQHF. The CDR3 DNA is TGTGCCAGCAGTCCCGGGGGGGGGTACGGCAATCAGCCCCAGCATTTT.

The chain couples TRBV25-1 to TRBJ2-1, with 10 bases identical to TRBD2. Unmatched junction bases numbered 5, after V lost 4 bases and J lost 8 bases. In germline, CDR1 is MGHDK, CDR2 SYGVNS. This CDR3 contains 14 residues. The CDR3 sequence: CASSASGSWDEQFF. The CDR3 region has the DNA TGTGCCAGCAGTGCTAGCGGGAGTTGGGATGAGCAGTTCTTC.

J is TRBJ2-5 and V is TRBV4-1; D not certain. CDR3 length: 14 amino acids. Germline V gene sequence: CDR1 MGHRA, CDR2 YSYEKL. Between the trimmed V and J ends, which lost 0 bases and 6 bases, there was a span of 11 bases. The DNA of the CDR3 is TGCGCCAGCAGCCAAGATAGAAGTAGCCAGACCCAGTACTTC. Protein: CASSQDRSSQTQYF.

A single count supports this clone. This chain connects TRBV29-1 to TRBJ1-2; D remains ambiguous. The V end was cut by 5 bases, the J end by 5 bases, with 15 bases between. Germline CDR1 is SQVTM and CDR2 is ANQGSEA. The CDR3 sequence is 13 residues long. CDR3 sequence (DNA): TGCAGCGTTTCTTATCGGGGAGGGTATGGCTACACCTTC. Amino acid sequence: CSVSYRGGYGYTF.

The chain combines TRBV7-2 with TRBJ2-1; 11 bases are shared with TRBD2. Per germline, CDR1 SGHTA and CDR2 FQGNSA. CDR3 length: 15 residues. The ends lost 6 bases at V and 4 bases at J; junction bases unmatched: 5. CDR3 sequence: CASRPGTSGYNEQFF. In DNA form, the CDR3 reads TGTGCCAGCAGGCCCGGGACTAGCGGTTACAATGAGCAGTTCTTC.

This chain connects TRBV28 to TRBJ1-6; D perhaps matches TRBD1 (6 bases). Germline values: CDR1 MDHEN, CDR2 SYDVKM. This CDR3 is 16 amino acids long. V lost 5 bases and J 9 bases, leaving 20 bases between the germline ends. The CDR3: CASSLIRGGPPSPLHF. As DNA, the CDR3 is TGTGCCAGCAGTCTGATAAGGGGGGGCCCCCCTTCACCCCTCCACTTT.

The chain uses TRBV5-1 and TRBJ2-1, with TRBD2 identical over 11 bases. V dropped 1 base and J dropped 15; count of bases not matched to a gene: 3. The CDR3 totals 12 residues. Germline V CDR1 and CDR2: SGHRS, YFSETQ. CDR3 residues: CASSLTSGSAFF. The CDR3 region has the DNA TGCGCCAGCAGCTTGACTAGCGGGAGTGCGTTCTTC.

The rearrangement uses TRBV10-2 and TRBJ2-2; D gene unclear. V lost 2 bases, J lost 9 bases, and 7 bases lay in between. CDR3 length: 12 amino acids. Germline-derived CDR1 and CDR2 are WSHSY and SAAADI. The CDR3, as DNA: TGCGCCAGCAGTGAGCCTACCCGGGAGCTGTTTTTT. Translation: CASSEPTRELFF.

This clone was seen a single time. V and J are TRBV28 and TRBJ1-1; TRBD1 matches at 7 bases. Germline-derived CDR1 and CDR2 are MDHEN and SYDVKM. Trimming at V came to 7 bases and at J to 9 bases, leaving 8 bases not matched to a gene. This CDR3 has 12 residues. The chain's CDR3 is CASTRQGPQAFF. Here the CDR3 DNA reads TGTGCCAGCACTCGACAGGGACCTCAAGCTTTCTTT.

CDR3 in amino acids: CASSDGAREAFF. The CDR3 nucleotides read TGTGCCAGCAGTGATGGAGCCCGTGAAGCTTTCTTT. The rearrangement joins TRBV6-1 to TRBJ1-1, with D uncertain. This CDR3 has 12 amino acids. Germline V gene data show CDR1 as MNHNS and CDR2 as SASEGT. V lost 3 bases and J lost 7, with 9 bases in between.

The rearrangement links TRBV24-1 to TRBJ1-5; D remains ambiguous. Per the germline V gene, CDR1 is KGHDR and CDR2 is SFDVKD. V was cut by 2 bases and J by 0 bases, with 10 bases left in between. This CDR3 comprises 16 residues. DNA for the CDR3: TGTGCCACCAGTGATTACGGGAGTAATAGCAATCAGCCCCAGCATTTT. Its translation is CATSDYGSNSNQPQHF.

V and J are TRBV28 and TRBJ1-1; 12 positions match TRBD1. Per germline, CDR1 MDHEN and CDR2 SYDVKM. Germline trimming cut 6 bases from V and 10 bases from J; bases unmatched to any gene: 12. This CDR3 is 15 amino acids long. The CDR3 loop is CASRYSGTGGYVAFF. The CDR3 nucleotides are TGTGCCAGCAGGTATTCCGGGACAGGGGGCTATGTAGCTTTCTTT.

This chain connects TRBV7-2 to TRBJ2-3; TRBD2 is a possible D gene (7 bases). The CDR3 consists of 17 residues. V shed 0 bases and J shed 3 bases, with 16 bases lying between them. Germline values: CDR1 SGHTA, CDR2 FQGNSA. The CDR3 loop is CASSLAPPGGWTDTQYF. CDR3 bases: TGTGCCAGCAGCTTAGCCCCCCCGGGGGGCTGGACAGATACGCAGTATTTT.

This clone was seen only a few times. The V and J genes are TRBV10-3 and TRBJ1-5; D is possibly TRBD1 (6 bases). CDR1 and CDR2 (germline): ENHRY, SYGVKD. CDR3 length: 16 amino acids. The V end lost 3 bases, the J end lost 0 bases, and 12 bases lay between the germline ends. CDR3 coding DNA: TGTGCCATCAGTGACAGGGGTGGGTATAGCAATCAGCCCCAGCATTTT. It codes for CAISDRGGYSNQPQHF.

Points on this clone: Germline and junction disagree at one end, which may indicate a read error. This chain joins TRBV19 and TRBJ2-6; 7 nucleotides align to TRBD1. The CDR3 covers 15 residues. Germline CDR1 reads LNHDA; CDR2 reads SQIVND (reference sequence). The CDR3 spells CASSVDRAGANVLTF. DNA for the CDR3: TGTGCCAGTAGTGTAGACAGGGCTGGGGCCAACGTCCTGACTTTC.

This clone was counted a single time. The chain couples TRBV5-1 to TRBJ1-1, with TRBD1 identical over 7 bases. In germline, CDR1 is SGHRS, CDR2 YFSETQ. Germline trimming cut 1 base from V and 5 bases from J; bases unmatched to any gene: 2. The CDR3 length is 13 residues. The CDR3 spells CASSLQQGTEAFF. The CDR3 region has the DNA TGCGCCAGCAGCTTGCAACAGGGGACTGAAGCTTTCTTT.

Remarks on this clone: Germline is not matched at one junction end, which may reflect a read error. The chain combines TRBV3-1 (or the pseudogene TRBV3-2) with TRBJ2-5; 8 nucleotides align to TRBD1. The CDR3 consists of 12 residues. Per germline, CDR1 LGHDT and CDR2 YNNKEL (reference sequence). CDR3 loop: CASSQGDRSRHF. CDR3 nucleotides: TGTGCCAGCAGCCAAGGGGACAGGTCGAGGCACTTC.

This chain links TRBV21-1 with TRBJ2-3; the D call TRBD1 from the table was never checked on the DNA. TRBV21-1 counts as a pseudogene. The CDR3 loop spans 17 amino acids. CDR3 bases: TGTGCCAGCAGCCAACGATACCGGGACACTTTCACAGATACGCAGTATTTT. Translation gives CASSQRYRDTFTDTQYF.

This chain uses TRBV11-2 with TRBJ2-1; the match to TRBD2 covers 11 bases. This CDR3 region has 19 residues. The germline gives CDR1 SGHAT, CDR2 FQNNGV. V was pared by 1 base and J by 1 base, with 9 bases of the junction left unmatched. The CDR3 coding sequence is TGTGCCAGCAGCTTAGGAGATAGCGGGAGGGACCCTTCCTACAATGAGCAGTTCTTC. This encodes CASSLGDSGRDPSYNEQFF.

The rearrangement links TRBV28 to TRBJ1-2; TRBD1 matches at 9 bases. CDR1 is MDHEN, CDR2 SYDVKM, per germline. V was clipped by 5 bases and J by 7 bases; unmatched bases: 14. The CDR3 spans 16 residues. The CDR3 sequence is CASSIRQGETLGGYTF. DNA of the CDR3: TGTGCCAGCAGTATCAGACAGGGGGAGACTTTAGGTGGCTACACCTTC.